The rows below give T cell receptor beta chains drawn from one sample of a study of shared clonotypes between healthy human individuals. The data were produced by immunoSEQ multiplex PCR, yet TCRdb's version contains in-frame clones alone and is incomplete. The sample gives around 2.5 million clones, 93% of which show up once; 0.36% is in the top ten. The sequencing sample was made of naive CD4+ T cells from PBMCs. Every receptor here comes from a man between 18 and 35 years old in good health. Some clones in this sample may be carry-over from other donors' samples. CDR3s include the opening cysteine and the closing phenylalanine or tryptophan. A D gene is named only where the DNA matches it firmly.

J: TRBJ1-1; D: NA; V: TRBV27; CDR3: CASSHRDGTEAFF
J: TRBJ1-1; D: NA; V: TRBV14; CDR3: CASSHGTKAFF
J: TRBJ1-2; D: NA; V: TRBV5-1; CDR3: CASSLAEYGYTF
J: TRBJ2-2; D: TRBD2; V: TRBV7-3; CDR3: CASSSGLAGIPTGELFF
J: TRBJ2-7; D: TRBD1; V: TRBV7-9; CDR3: CASSLAGTGYGEQYF
J: TRBJ2-6; D: NA; V: TRBV4-1; CDR3: CASSYPGMGANVLTF
J: TRBJ2-5; D: TRBD1; V: TRBV28; CDR3: CASSPLDRGRLETQYF
J: TRBJ2-6; D: NA; V: TRBV28; CDR3: CASSTTGSGANVLTF
J: TRBJ1-2; D: NA; V: TRBV11-2; CDR3: CASSQGGPLDSFGGYTF
J: TRBJ2-1; D: NA; V: TRBV28; CDR3: CASSLAGPGNEQFF
J: TRBJ1-1; D: TRBD1; V: TRBV27; CDR3: CASSFLKADRGSTEAFF
J: TRBJ1-1; D: NA; V: TRBV5-1; CDR3: CASQDPQADLRAFF
J: TRBJ2-3; D: NA; V: TRBV7-3; CDR3: CASSLIAVQSPNEPSTDTQYF
J: TRBJ2-2; D: NA; V: TRBV6-1; CDR3: CASRQGGTYTGELFF
J: TRBJ1-4; D: NA; V: TRBV18; CDR3: CASTRGIATNEKLFF
J: TRBJ2-4; D: NA; V: TRBV7-2; CDR3: CASSLLLPAKNIQYF
J: TRBJ1-2; D: NA; V: TRBV18; CDR3: CASSPSGRNYGYTF
J: TRBJ1-5; D: NA; V: TRBV27; CDR3: CASGRGSRVQPQHF
J: TRBJ2-7; D: NA; V: TRBV6-5; CDR3: CASSYSLTYEQYF
J: TRBJ2-7; D: NA; V: TRBV28; CDR3: CASSQSGATKYEQYF
J: TRBJ1-1; D: NA; V: TRBV7-3; CDR3: CASSGDSHTEAFF
J: TRBJ2-3; D: TRBD2; V: TRBV19; CDR3: CASSIEPGLAGSHPDTQYF
J: TRBJ2-7; D: NA; V: TRBV18; CDR3: CASSSRDILFYEQYF
J: TRBJ2-7; D: TRBD1; V: TRBV5-1; CDR3: CASSPGQAPDEQYF
J: TRBJ1-2; D: NA; V: TRBV28; CDR3: CAGRDTLNGYTF
J: TRBJ2-5; D: NA; V: TRBV29-1; CDR3: CSGGTRQSETQYF
J: TRBJ2-1; D: NA; V: TRBV11-2; CDR3: CASSLDRLNEQFF
J: TRBJ2-7; D: NA; V: TRBV19; CDR3: CASSIVKSDTYSYEQYF